This T cell receptor (beta chain) was sequenced during a study of T cells in narcolepsy. For the study at large: Healthy controls were enrolled alongside patients with narcolepsy type 1 or type 2.

In regard to this clone: Its antigen is unknown.

Some clones are missing from TCRdb's copy, which holds only in-frame ones; the method was immunoSEQ multiplex PCR. This sample yields tens of thousands of clones, of which approximately 78% are seen a single time; roughly 3.2% belongs to the top ten. Regarding the study as a whole: Autoreactive clone sequences were missing from some blood memory CD4+ repertoires. Healthy controls reportedly lacked the autoreactive clonotypes serially found in patients' blood.

The specimen was CD45RA- memory CD4+ T cells from PBMCs. The clonotype comes from a human donor with narcolepsy.

CDR3 protein: CAWSSTDRDREKLFF. The CDR3 DNA reads TGTGCCTGGAGCTCTACGGACAGGGATCGTGAAAAACTGTTTTTT. The chain couples TRBV30 to TRBJ1-4; 8 bases are a match to TRBD1. The germline gives CDR1 GTSNPN, CDR2 SVGIG (reference sequence). Trimming removed 3 bases from V and 7 bases from J; junction bases left unmatched: 10. There are 15 residues in the CDR3.